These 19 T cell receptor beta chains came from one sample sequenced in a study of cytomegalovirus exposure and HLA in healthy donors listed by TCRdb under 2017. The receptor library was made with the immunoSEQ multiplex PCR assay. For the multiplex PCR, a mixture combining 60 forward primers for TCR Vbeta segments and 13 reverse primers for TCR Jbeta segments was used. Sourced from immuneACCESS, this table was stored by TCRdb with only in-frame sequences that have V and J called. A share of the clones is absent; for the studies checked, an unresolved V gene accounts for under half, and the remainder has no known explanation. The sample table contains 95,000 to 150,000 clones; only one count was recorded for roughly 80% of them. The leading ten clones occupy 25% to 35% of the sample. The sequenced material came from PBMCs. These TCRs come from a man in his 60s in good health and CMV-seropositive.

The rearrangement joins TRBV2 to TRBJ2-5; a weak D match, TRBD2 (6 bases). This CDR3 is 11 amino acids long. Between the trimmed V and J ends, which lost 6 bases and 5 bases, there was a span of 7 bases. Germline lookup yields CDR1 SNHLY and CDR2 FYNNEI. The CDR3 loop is CASSRGETQYF. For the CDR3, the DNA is TGTGCCAGCAGCCGGGGGGAGACCCAGTACTTC. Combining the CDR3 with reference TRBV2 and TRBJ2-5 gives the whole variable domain EPEVTQTPSHQVTQMGQEVILRCVPISNHLYFYWYRQILGQKVEFLVSFYNNEISEKSEIFDDQFSVERPDGSNFTLKIRSTKLEDSAMYFCASSRGETQYFGPGTRLLVL.

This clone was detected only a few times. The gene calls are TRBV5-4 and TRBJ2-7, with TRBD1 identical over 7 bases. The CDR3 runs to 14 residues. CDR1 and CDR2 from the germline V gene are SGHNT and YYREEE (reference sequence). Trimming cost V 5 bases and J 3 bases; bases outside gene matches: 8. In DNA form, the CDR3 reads TGTGCCAGCAGTCGAACGGGACAGCTCTACGAGCAGTACTTC. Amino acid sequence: CASSRTGQLYEQYF.

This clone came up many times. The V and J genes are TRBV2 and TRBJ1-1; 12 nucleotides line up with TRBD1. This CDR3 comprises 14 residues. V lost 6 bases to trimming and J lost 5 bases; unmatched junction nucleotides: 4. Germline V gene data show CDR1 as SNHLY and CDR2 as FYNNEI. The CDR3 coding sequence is TGTGCCAGCAGGGGGACAGGGGGCGGGACTGAAGCTTTCTTT. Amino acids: CASRGTGGGTEAFF.

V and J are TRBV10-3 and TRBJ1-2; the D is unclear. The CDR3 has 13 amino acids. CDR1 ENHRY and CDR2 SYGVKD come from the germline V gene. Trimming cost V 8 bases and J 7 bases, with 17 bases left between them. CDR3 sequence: CAIHGSYSGGYTF. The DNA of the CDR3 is TGTGCCATCCACGGGAGTTACTCCGGTGGCTACACCTTC.

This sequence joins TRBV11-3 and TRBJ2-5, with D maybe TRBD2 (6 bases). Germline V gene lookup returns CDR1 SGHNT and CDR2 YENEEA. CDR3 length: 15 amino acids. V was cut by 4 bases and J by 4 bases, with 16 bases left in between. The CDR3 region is CASSWGGGAGETQYF. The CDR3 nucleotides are TGTGCCAGCAGCTGGGGCGGCGGGGCGGGAGAGACCCAGTACTTC.

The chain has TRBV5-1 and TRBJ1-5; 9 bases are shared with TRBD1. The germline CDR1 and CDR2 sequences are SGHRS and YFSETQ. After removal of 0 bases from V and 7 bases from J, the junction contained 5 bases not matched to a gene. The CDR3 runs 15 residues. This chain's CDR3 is CASSLEGQGRQPQHF. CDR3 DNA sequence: TGCGCCAGCAGCTTGGAAGGACAGGGGAGGCAGCCCCAGCATTTT.

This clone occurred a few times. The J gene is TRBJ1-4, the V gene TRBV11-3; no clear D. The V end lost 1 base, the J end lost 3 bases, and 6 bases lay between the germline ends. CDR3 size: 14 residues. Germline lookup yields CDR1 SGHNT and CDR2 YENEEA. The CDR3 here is CASSLGGPNEKLFF. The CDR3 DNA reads TGTGCCAGCAGCTTAGGAGGGCCTAATGAAAAACTGTTTTTT.

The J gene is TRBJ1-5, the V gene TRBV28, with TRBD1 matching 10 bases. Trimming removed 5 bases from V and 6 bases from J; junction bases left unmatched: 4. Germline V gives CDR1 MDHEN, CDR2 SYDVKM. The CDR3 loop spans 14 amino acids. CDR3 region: CASSPGTGVQPQHF. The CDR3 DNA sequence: TGTGCCAGCAGTCCAGGGACAGGGGTTCAGCCCCAGCATTTT.

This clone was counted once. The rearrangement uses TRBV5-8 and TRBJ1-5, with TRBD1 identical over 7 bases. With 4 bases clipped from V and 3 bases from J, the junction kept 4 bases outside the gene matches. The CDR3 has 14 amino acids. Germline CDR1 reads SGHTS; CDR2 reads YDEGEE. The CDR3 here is CASSPQGVNQPQHF. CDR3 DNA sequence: TGTGCCAGCAGCCCGCAGGGGGTCAATCAGCCCCAGCATTTT.

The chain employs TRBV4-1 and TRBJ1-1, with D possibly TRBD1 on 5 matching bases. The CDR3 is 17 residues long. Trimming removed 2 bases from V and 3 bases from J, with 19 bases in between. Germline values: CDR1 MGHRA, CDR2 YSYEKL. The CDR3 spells CASSQPHRSQQHTEAFF. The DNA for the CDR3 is TGCGCCAGCAGCCAACCTCACAGGTCCCAGCAGCACACTGAAGCTTTCTTT.

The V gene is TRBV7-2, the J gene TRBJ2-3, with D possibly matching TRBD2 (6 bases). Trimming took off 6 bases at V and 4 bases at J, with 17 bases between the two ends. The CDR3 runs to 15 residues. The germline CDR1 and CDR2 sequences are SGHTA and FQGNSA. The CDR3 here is CASSEFGLTSDTQYF. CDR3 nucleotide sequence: TGTGCCAGCAGTGAATTTGGACTAACCTCAGATACGCAGTATTTT.

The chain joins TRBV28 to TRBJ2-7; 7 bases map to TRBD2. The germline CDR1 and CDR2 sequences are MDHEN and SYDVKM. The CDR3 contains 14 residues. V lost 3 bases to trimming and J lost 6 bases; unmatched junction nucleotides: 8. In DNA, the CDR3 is TGTGCCAGCAGTTTTATAGTTACGGGGGGCGAGCAGTACTTC. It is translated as CASSFIVTGGEQYF. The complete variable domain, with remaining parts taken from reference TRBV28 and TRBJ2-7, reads DVKVTQSSRYLVKRTGEKVFLECVQDMDHENMFWYRQDPGLGLRLIYFSYDVKMKEKGDIPEGYSVSREKKERFSLILESASTNQTSMYLCASSFIVTGGEQYFGPGTRLTVT.

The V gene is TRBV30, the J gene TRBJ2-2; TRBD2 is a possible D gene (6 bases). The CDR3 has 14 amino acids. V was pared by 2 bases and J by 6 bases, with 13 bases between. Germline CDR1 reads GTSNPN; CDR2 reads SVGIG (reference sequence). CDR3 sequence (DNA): TGTGCCTGGAGTCAGGGACTCCGCGCCGGGGAGCTGTTTTTT. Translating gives CAWSQGLRAGELFF.

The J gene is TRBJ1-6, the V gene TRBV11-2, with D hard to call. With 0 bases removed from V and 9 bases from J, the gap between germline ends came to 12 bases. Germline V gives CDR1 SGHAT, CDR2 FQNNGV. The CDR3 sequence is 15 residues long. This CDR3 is CASSLDSGVSSPLHF. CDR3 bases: TGTGCCAGCAGCTTAGATAGCGGGGTTAGTTCACCCCTCCACTTT.

The CDR3 loop reads CVASDGDGYTF. CDR3 in DNA: TGTGTGGCTAGTGACGGGGATGGCTACACCTTC. This chain links TRBV6-1 with TRBJ1-2; no firm D call. CDR1 and CDR2 from the germline V gene are MNHNS and SASEGT. The CDR3 is 11 residues long.

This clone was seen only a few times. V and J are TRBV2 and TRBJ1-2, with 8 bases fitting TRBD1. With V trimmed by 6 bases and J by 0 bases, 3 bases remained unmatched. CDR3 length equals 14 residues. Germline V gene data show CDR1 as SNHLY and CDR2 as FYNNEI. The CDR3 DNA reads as TGTGCCAGCAGAGAACAGGGGGCTAACTATGGCTACACCTTC. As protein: CASREQGANYGYTF.

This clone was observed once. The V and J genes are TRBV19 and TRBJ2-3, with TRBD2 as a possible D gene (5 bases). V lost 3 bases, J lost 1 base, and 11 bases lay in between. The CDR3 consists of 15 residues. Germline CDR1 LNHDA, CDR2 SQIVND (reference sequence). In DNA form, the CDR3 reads TGTGCCAGTAGTATTGAGGGTGGGGGCACAGATACGCAGTATTTT. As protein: CASSIEGGGTDTQYF.

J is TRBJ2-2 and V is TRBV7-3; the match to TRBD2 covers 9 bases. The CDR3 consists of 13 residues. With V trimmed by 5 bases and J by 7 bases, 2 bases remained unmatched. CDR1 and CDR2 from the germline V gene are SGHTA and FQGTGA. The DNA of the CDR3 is TGTGCCAGCAGCCGGACTAGCGACGGGGAGCTGTTTTTT. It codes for CASSRTSDGELFF.

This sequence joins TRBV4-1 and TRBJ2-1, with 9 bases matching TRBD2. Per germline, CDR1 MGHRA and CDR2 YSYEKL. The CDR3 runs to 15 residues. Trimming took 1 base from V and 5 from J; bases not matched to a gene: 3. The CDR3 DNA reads TGCGCCAGCAGCCAAGGGGCGGGGGGGCACAATGAGCAGTTCTTC. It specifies CASSQGAGGHNEQFF.